The sequence of this T cell receptor beta chain was determined in a study of breast tumors, draining lymph nodes, adjacent tissues. Comment on this clonotype: No DNA is shown, since the ends of the CDR3 on it are uncertain; the CDR3 is the one TCRdb lists.

TCRdb re-called the multiplex PCR reads through MiXCR, storing one row per CDR3 protein. The sample has approximately 280,000 distinct CDR3 sequences, 30% seen once. Breast cancer patients provided tissue from their axillary draining lymph nodes. Including both end residues, the CDR3 is 15 amino acids long. Germline V lookup: CDR1 MRHNA, CDR2 SNTAGT. This sequence joins TRBV6-4 and TRBJ2-7; the D call in the table, TRBD2, was not verified against the DNA. The specimen sequenced was axillary lymph node tissue. The sequence derives from a female donor with breast cancer. Some clones in this sample may be carry-over from other donors' samples. The CDR3 is CASSVGAGAGYEQHF.